This is a list of T cell receptor beta chains from one sample in a study of cytotoxic CD8 clonotypes in ibrutinib-treated CLL. Assay used: immunoSEQ multiplex PCR; TCRdb lists only in-frame clones, some missing. Among 150,000 to 200,000 clones, 70% to 85% were seen once, and the ten largest hold roughly 2%. Material: PBMCs, obtained after 12 months of ibrutinib treatment. The receptors originated from a human donor with chronic lymphocytic leukemia. Each CDR3 is given with its conserved first and last residue. D genes are given only for firm matches. Only some rows state a clone size, as once, few, many or a class for expanded clones.

clone size,D gene,V gene,J gene,CDR3 protein,CDR3 DNA
.,.,TRBV6-5,TRBJ2-2,CASSYERLGSGELFF,TGTGCCAGCAGTTACGAAAGACTGGGCTCCGGGGAGCTGTTTTTT
once,TRBD1,TRBV6-6,TRBJ1-3,CASNPTGSGNTIYF,TGTGCCAGCAACCCGACAGGGAGTGGAAACACCATATATTTT
.,TRBD2,TRBV9,TRBJ2-1,CASSLGLAGVREQFF,TGTGCCAGCAGTCTGGGATTAGCGGGGGTAAGGGAGCAGTTCTTC
.,.,TRBV6-6,TRBJ1-2,CAVRPPNYGYTF,TGCGCTGTTCGACCTCCGAACTATGGCTACACCTTC
.,TRBD1,TRBV28,TRBJ2-2,CASTPSDRGGELFF,TGTGCCAGCACTCCATCGGACAGGGGCGGGGAGCTGTTTTTT
once,.,TRBV18,TRBJ2-3,CASSVPGTITDTQYF,TGTGCCAGCTCAGTCCCCGGGACCATCACAGATACGCAGTATTTT
.,.,TRBV7-2,TRBJ2-2,CASRYNTGELFF,TGTGCCAGCAGATATAACACCGGGGAGCTGTTTTTT
.,.,TRBV10-3,TRBJ1-5,CAIRTGLESNQPQHF,TGTGCCATCAGAACAGGGTTGGAAAGCAATCAGCCCCAGCATTTT
once,TRBD2,TRBV7-8,TRBJ2-1,CASSSRGGNYNEQFF,TGTGCCAGCAGCTCGCGCGGGGGAAACTACAATGAGCAGTTCTTC
few,.,TRBV5-1,TRBJ1-1,CASISQGPDTEAFF,TGCGCCAGCATCAGCCAGGGGCCGGACACTGAAGCTTTCTTT
.,.,TRBV28,TRBJ1-3,CVSPYYRYPGLHSGNTIYF,TGTGTCTCCCCCTATTACAGGTATCCGGGACTGCACTCTGGAAACACCATATATTTT
.,.,TRBV28,TRBJ1-6,CASSQDGGFAPLHF,TGTGCCAGCAGCCAAGACGGGGGGTTTGCACCCCTCCACTTT
.,TRBD1,TRBV7-9,TRBJ1-6,CASSLRQGNSPLHF,TGTGCCAGCAGCCTCAGACAGGGTAATTCACCCCTCCACTTT
.,.,TRBV30,TRBJ2-1,CAWMKPQLGVHNEQFF,TGTGCCTGGATGAAACCACAACTTGGCGTACACAATGAGCAGTTCTTC
.,TRBD1,TRBV7-8,TRBJ2-5,CASSIGTGEETQYF,TGTGCCAGCAGCATAGGGACAGGGGAAGAGACCCAGTACTTC
.,TRBD2,TRBV9,TRBJ2-7,CASSATSGSMYEQYF,TGTGCCAGCAGCGCCACTAGCGGGAGTATGTACGAGCAGTACTTC
.,TRBD2,TRBV19,TRBJ2-7,CASNPAGGAYEQYF,TGTGCCAGTAACCCAGCGGGGGGAGCCTACGAGCAGTACTTC
.,TRBD2,TRBV7-2,TRBJ2-7,CASSYQRGYYEQYF,TGTGCCAGCAGCTATCAGCGGGGCTACTACGAGCAGTACTTC
.,.,TRBV7-9,TRBJ2-2,CASSFQGTGELFF,TGTGCCAGCAGCTTTCAGGGAACCGGGGAGCTGTTTTTT
.,TRBD1,TRBV6-5,TRBJ2-7,CASSRGQGYEQYF,TGTGCCAGCAGTCGAGGACAGGGCTACGAGCAGTACTTC